What follows are 9 T cell receptor beta chains derived from one specimen sequenced in a study of T cells after posttransplantation cyclophosphamide. The assay was immunoSEQ multiplex PCR, and TCRdb's table has in-frame clones only and misses some. The sample carries more than 30,000 clones, about 89% recorded once. The naive gate required viable CD3+CD4+ or CD3+CD8+ cells with CCR7+CD45RA+CD45RO-CD95-CD27+CD28+ phenotype. Material: naive CD4+ T cells sorted from PBMCs. The source is a woman aged 55-69 years in good health, CMV-negative, and a related stem cell transplant donor.

The V gene is TRBV15, the J gene TRBJ2-2; D possibly corresponds to TRBD2 (6 bases). Trimming removed 2 bases from V and 3 bases from J, with 19 bases in between. Looked up from germline, CDR1 is LNHNV and CDR2 is YYDKDF (reference sequence). The CDR3 is made up of 18 amino acids. The CDR3 loop is CATSRTRRDWGDTGELFF. The CDR3 coding sequence is TGTGCCACCAGCAGAACTCGCCGGGACTGGGGGGACACCGGGGAGCTGTTTTTT. Together with reference TRBV15 and TRBJ2-2, the CDR3 gives the full variable domain: DAMVIQNPRYQVTQFGKPVTLSCSQTLNHNVMYWYQQKSSQAPKLLFHYYDKDFNNEADTPDNFQSRRPNTSFCFLDIRSPGLGDTAMYLCATSRTRRDWGDTGELFFGEGSRLTVL.

This chain links TRBV10-3 with TRBJ2-7; D unclear. V lost 3 bases and J lost 2, with 11 bases in between. The CDR3 has 14 amino acids. Germline assignment: CDR1 ENHRY and CDR2 SYGVKD. The DNA for the CDR3 is TGTGCCATCAGTGAATTCAGTGAAGCCTACGAGCAGTACTTC. Translating it yields CAISEFSEAYEQYF.

This clone has a handful of counts. The V call is TRBV4-1, the J call TRBJ1-4; the D gene is possibly TRBD1 (5 bases). Trimming took 4 bases from V and 6 from J, leaving 15 bases between them. There are 15 residues in the CDR3. Per the germline V gene, CDR1 is MGHRA and CDR2 is YSYEKL. The chain's CDR3 is CASSPGGRPHEKLFF. The CDR3 coding sequence is TGCGCCAGCAGCCCCGGGGGGAGGCCCCATGAAAAACTGTTTTTT.

V gene TRBV29-1 combines with J gene TRBJ2-6, with 7 bases lining up with TRBD2. The trim removed 7 bases at V and 0 bases at J, leaving 3 bases unmatched. CDR1 is SQVTM, CDR2 ANQGSEA, per germline. The CDR3 loop spans 14 amino acids. The CDR3 bases are TGCAGCGCCACGGGGGGCTCTGGGGCCAACGTCCTGACTTTC. Protein product: CSATGGSGANVLTF.

This chain joins TRBV27 and TRBJ2-7, with a tentative D call TRBD2 (6 bases). This CDR3 has 12 amino acids. Germline V gene data show CDR1 as MNHEY and CDR2 as SMNVEV (reference sequence). The germline V and J ends were trimmed by 5 bases and 3 bases, with 8 bases remaining between them. CDR3 amino acids: CASSHGSYEQYF. CDR3 DNA: TGTGCCAGCAGTCACGGGAGCTACGAGCAGTACTTC.

The chain carries TRBV15 and TRBJ2-7, with a tentative D call TRBD1 (6 bases). The CDR3 is made up of 15 amino acids. Germline-derived CDR1 and CDR2 are LNHNV and YYDKDF (reference sequence). V was pared by 1 base and J by 2 bases, with 12 bases between. The CDR3 loop is CATSRVQGPTYEQYF. Here the CDR3 DNA reads TGTGCCACCAGCAGAGTGCAGGGGCCAACCTACGAGCAGTACTTC. Based on the CDR3 plus reference TRBV15 and TRBJ2-7, the full variable domain is DAMVIQNPRYQVTQFGKPVTLSCSQTLNHNVMYWYQQKSSQAPKLLFHYYDKDFNNEADTPDNFQSRRPNTSFCFLDIRSPGLGDTAMYLCATSRVQGPTYEQYFGPGTRLTVT.

The J gene is TRBJ2-5, the V gene TRBV5-8, with D perhaps matching TRBD2 (5 bases). The germline gives CDR1 SGHTS, CDR2 YDEGEE. Deletions cut 10 bases from V and 0 bases from J, with 13 bases between. This CDR3 is built from 13 residues. CDR3 sequence (DNA): TGTGCCCCGGGGATCGGGTACCAAGAGACCCAGTACTTC. This gives the protein CAPGIGYQETQYF.

The chain employs TRBV19 and TRBJ2-3; D might be TRBD1 (7 bases). The CDR3 extends over 17 amino acids. Trimming removed 5 bases at V and 5 bases at J, with 23 bases between. Germline-derived CDR1 and CDR2 are LNHDA and SQIVND (reference sequence). CDR3 in amino acids: CASSRGVSGGLRDTQYF. In DNA form, the CDR3 reads TGTGCCAGTAGTCGCGGTGTGTCAGGGGGGCTAAGAGATACGCAGTATTTT.

The chain links TRBV11-2 to TRBJ1-2, with D uncertain. Germline CDR1 reads SGHAT; CDR2 reads FQNNGV. V was pared by 3 bases and J by 8 bases, with 13 bases between. This CDR3 has 13 residues. The CDR3: CASSLVLREGYTF. The DNA for the CDR3 is TGTGCCAGCAGCTTGGTTCTCCGCGAGGGCTACACCTTC.